Presented here are 20 T cell receptor beta chains from one specimen sequenced in a study of cytomegalovirus exposure and HLA in healthy donors. Sequencing was performed with immunoSEQ multiplex PCR; in TCRdb, only in-frame clones are kept and a portion is missing. The data hold approximately 260,000 clones, with approximately 86% observed a single time. The sample consisted of PBMCs. The source of these receptors is a woman aged 18-29 years in good health and CMV-seronegative.

CDR3 nucleotides: TGTGCCAGCTCACCCCGAGGGGGCACTGGCACTGAAGCTTTCTTT. Translation gives CASSPRGGTGTEAFF. The chain carries TRBV18 and TRBJ1-1, with 7 bases lining up with TRBD1. With 3 bases clipped from V and 4 bases from J, the junction kept 8 bases outside the gene matches. Germline-derived CDR1 and CDR2 are KGHSH and LQKENI. The CDR3 extends over 15 amino acids.

This sequence joins TRBV5-1 and TRBJ1-5, with unresolved D. This CDR3 has 14 residues. V gave up 0 bases and J gave up 3 bases, with 7 bases separating them. Germline CDR1 SGHRS, CDR2 YFSETQ. The DNA of the CDR3 is TGCGCCAGCAGCTTGGCCGGTTTCAATCAGCCCCAGCATTTT. This sequence encodes CASSLAGFNQPQHF.

CDR3 in amino acids: CASSPGTPEGEQYF. As DNA, the CDR3 is TGCGCCAGCAGCCCCGGGACTCCTGAGGGAGAGCAGTACTTC. The chain recombines TRBV5-1 with TRBJ2-7; D is possibly TRBD2 (6 bases). The V end lost 4 bases, the J end lost 7 bases, and 18 bases lay between the germline ends. The CDR3 totals 14 residues. Germline V lookup: CDR1 SGHRS, CDR2 YFSETQ. The full variable domain, with the rest looked up from reference TRBV5-1 and TRBJ2-7, is KAGVTQTPRYLIKTRGQQVTLSCSPISGHRSVSWYQQTPGQGLQFLFEYFSETQRNKGNFPGRFSGRQFSNSRSEMNVSTLELGDSALYLCASSPGTPEGEQYFGPGTRLTVT.

CDR3 in amino acids: CASSPGPQGETQYF. The CDR3 DNA reads as TGTGCCAGCTCACCAGGACCCCAGGGAGAGACCCAGTACTTC. The chain is built from TRBV18 and TRBJ2-5, with a weak D call TRBD1 (5 bases). Trimming cost V 2 bases and J 4 bases, with 11 bases left between them. The CDR3 spans 14 residues. The germline V gene has CDR1 KGHSH and CDR2 LQKENI.

The rearrangement links TRBV10-1 to TRBJ2-1, with 14 bases identical to TRBD2. The CDR3 covers 15 residues. V was pared by 6 bases and J by 9 bases, with 7 bases of the junction left unmatched. Germline V gene lookup returns CDR1 WNHNN and CDR2 SYGVQD (reference sequence). This chain's CDR3 is CASSYGTSGGAEQFF. CDR3 nucleotide sequence: TGCGCCAGCAGCTACGGGACTAGCGGGGGAGCTGAGCAGTTCTTC.

The rearrangement links TRBV27 to TRBJ2-4; 8 positions agree with TRBD2. This CDR3 is built from 15 residues. Germline V gene sequence: CDR1 MNHEY, CDR2 SMNVEV (reference sequence). Germline trimming cut 5 bases from V and 1 base from J; bases unmatched to any gene: 4. As DNA, the CDR3 is TGTGCCAGCAGTGAGGGACTAGAGGCCAAAAACATTCAGTACTTC. Protein product: CASSEGLEAKNIQYF.

The chain joins TRBV11-1 to TRBJ2-1; D is unclear. The CDR3 runs 12 residues. Trimming left V 0 bases short and J 6 bases short, with 3 bases between. CDR1 and CDR2 (germline): SGHAT, FQDESV (reference sequence). The CDR3 DNA reads TGTGCCAGCAGCTTAGCCCGCAATGAGCAGTTCTTC. Its translation is CASSLARNEQFF.

The chain couples TRBV2 to TRBJ1-4; no reliable D call. The CDR3 length is 16 residues. V was shortened by 3 bases and J by 0 bases, with 11 bases between the two germline ends. Per the germline V gene, CDR1 is SNHLY and CDR2 is FYNNEI. The CDR3 sequence is CASSERPVATNEKLFF. DNA of the CDR3: TGTGCCAGCAGTGAGCGCCCGGTCGCAACTAATGAAAAACTGTTTTTT. Drawing the rest from reference TRBV2 and TRBJ1-4, the complete variable domain is EPEVTQTPSHQVTQMGQEVILRCVPISNHLYFYWYRQILGQKVEFLVSFYNNEISEKSEIFDDQFSVERPDGSNFTLKIRSTKLEDSAMYFCASSERPVATNEKLFFGSGTQLSVL.

V gene TRBV7-8 combines with J gene TRBJ2-7; 7 bases are shared with TRBD2. V shed 1 base, J shed 3 bases, and the junction held 9 bases outside the gene matches. Germline V lookup: CDR1 SGHVS, CDR2 FQNEAQ. There are 16 residues in the CDR3. The CDR3 loop reads CASSLGLGGINYEQYF. For the CDR3, the DNA is TGTGCCAGCAGCTTAGGTTTGGGGGGGATAAACTACGAGCAGTACTTC.

This chain connects TRBV11-2 to TRBJ1-1, with D hard to call. The CDR3 runs 14 residues. The germline V gene encodes CDR1 SGHAT and CDR2 FQNNGV. Trimming removed 5 bases at V and 1 base at J, with 11 bases between. The CDR3: CASSLMFRNTEAFF. As DNA, the CDR3 is TGTGCCAGCAGCCTAATGTTCCGGAACACTGAAGCTTTCTTT. The complete variable domain, with remaining parts taken from reference TRBV11-2 and TRBJ1-1, reads EAGVAQSPRYKIIEKRQSVAFWCNPISGHATLYWYQQILGQGPKLLIQFQNNGVVDDSQLPKDRFSAERLKGVDSTLKIQPAKLEDSAVYLCASSLMFRNTEAFFGQGTRLTVV.

The chain joins TRBV7-2 to TRBJ2-1, with TRBD2 as a possible D gene (5 bases). The V end was cut by 2 bases, the J end by 5 bases, with 7 bases between. The length of the CDR3 is 13 residues. Germline V gives CDR1 SGHTA, CDR2 FQGNSA. The CDR3 sequence: CASSLLANNEQFF. CDR3 bases: TGTGCCAGCAGCTTATTAGCGAACAATGAGCAGTTCTTC.

J is TRBJ2-7 and V is TRBV4-2, with a possible D match to TRBD2 (5 bases). V lost 2 bases, J lost 6 bases, and 23 bases lay in between. The germline V gene encodes CDR1 LGHNA and CDR2 YNFKEQ. The CDR3 has 17 residues. DNA of the CDR3: TGTGCCAGCAGCCAATTCCAAAGGCAGGACCCACGGGGCGAGCAGTACTTC. Translated: CASSQFQRQDPRGEQYF.

The rearrangement joins TRBV6-5 to TRBJ2-7, with D unclear. CDR1 is MNHEY, CDR2 SVGAGI, per germline. Deletions cut 6 bases from V and 2 bases from J, with 11 bases between. The CDR3 is made up of 13 amino acids. DNA for the CDR3: TGTGCCAGCAGGGGCTCCCTGACCTACGAGCAGTACTTC. It is translated as CASRGSLTYEQYF.

This sequence joins TRBV2 and TRBJ2-2; 10 nucleotides agree with TRBD1. Unmatched junction bases numbered 8, after V lost 7 bases and J lost 3 bases. Germline V gene sequence: CDR1 SNHLY, CDR2 FYNNEI. This CDR3 has 16 amino acids. CDR3 in DNA: TGTGCCAGCATTGGTCGGGACAGGGGACACACCGGGGAGCTGTTTTTT. Translation gives CASIGRDRGHTGELFF.

This clone was picked up a small number of times. The genes are TRBV6-1 and TRBJ1-1; possible D gene TRBD1, 5 bases. Trimming took off 2 bases at V and 1 base at J, with 11 bases between the two ends. The CDR3 runs to 15 residues. Germline CDR1 reads MNHNS; CDR2 reads SASEGT. The DNA of the CDR3 is TGTGCCAGCAGTGAAATGGGGAGGGGGAACACTGAAGCTTTCTTT. Residues: CASSEMGRGNTEAFF.

This clone was found once. The chain has TRBV10-1 and TRBJ1-1; D not resolved. Trimming pared 2 bases from V and 4 bases from J, leaving 8 bases between. Germline CDR1 is WNHNN and CDR2 is SYGVQD (reference sequence). The length of the CDR3 is 13 residues. The CDR3 sequence is CASSETLGTEAFF. For the CDR3, the DNA is TGCGCCAGCAGTGAGACTCTTGGCACTGAAGCTTTCTTT.

This chain links TRBV27 with TRBJ2-7; 8 bases fit TRBD1. The CDR3 contains 15 residues. CDR1 and CDR2 (germline): MNHEY, SMNVEV (reference sequence). V lost 6 bases, J lost 2 bases, and 9 bases stayed unmatched. CDR3 amino acids: CASSYQGARAYEQYF. For the CDR3, the DNA is TGTGCCAGCAGCTATCAGGGGGCGCGGGCCTACGAGCAGTACTTC.

The chain links TRBV9 to TRBJ2-6; maybe TRBD2 (7 bases). This CDR3 contains 19 residues. Trimming left V 0 bases short and J 0 bases short, with 16 bases between. CDR1 SGDLS and CDR2 YYNGEE come from the germline V gene. The CDR3 region is CASSVVRGALSSGANVLTF. For the CDR3, the DNA is TGTGCCAGCAGCGTAGTACGGGGGGCCCTTAGCTCTGGGGCCAACGTCCTGACTTTC.

The J gene is TRBJ2-5, the V gene TRBV5-6; possibly TRBD1 for D (8 bases). V was shortened by 2 bases and J by 1 base, with 12 bases between the two germline ends. The CDR3 sequence is 15 residues long. Germline values: CDR1 SGHDT, CDR2 YYEEEE. CDR3 DNA: TGTGCCAGCAGCTTAACAGGGGGGGCCCAAGAGACCCAGTACTTC. Translation: CASSLTGGAQETQYF.

This clone showed up just once. This chain connects TRBV11-2 to TRBJ1-2; D possibly corresponds to TRBD1 (6 bases). CDR3 length: 16 residues. Trimming took 6 bases from V and 2 from J, leaving 19 bases between them. Germline V gene sequence: CDR1 SGHAT, CDR2 FQNNGV. The CDR3 region has the DNA TGTGCCAGCAGTTTCGACAACAGGGCCCCCAACTATGGCTACACCTTC. Translation: CASSFDNRAPNYGYTF.